The TCR beta chain under discussion was sequenced for a study of T cells in women clearing cervical HPV infection. Overall study findings and caveats: Controls had more TRBV6-7 (0.16%) than cases (roughly 0.11%). Richness plus V gene abundances separated cases from controls with AUC about 0.87. CIN3+ cases had significantly higher TCR repertoire richness than controls, but evenness did not differ.

TCRdb keeps only in-frame clones here, not all; method: immunoSEQ multiplex PCR. The sample shows about 30,000 clones, and about 4.5% sits with its ten largest clones. A remark on this clone: What it binds is not known. The read comes to an end 3 residues before the CDR3 does, leaving the germline J gene to fill in the end.

The V end was cut by 3 bases, the J end by 1 base, with 15 bases between. The CDR3 has 15 amino acids. Looked up from germline, CDR1 is GTSNPN and CDR2 is SVGIG (reference sequence). The TCR originated in a woman between 18 and 70 years old with a cervical HPV16 infection that either progressed to CIN3+ or cleared (not recorded which). Sequenced: blood buffy coat. The V gene is TRBV30, the J gene TRBJ1-1; D may be TRBD1 (5 bases). The CDR3 reads CAWSMGGVANTEAFF. The CDR3 DNA, read in part, is TGTGCCTGGAGCATGGGAGGGGTTGCGAACACTGAA.